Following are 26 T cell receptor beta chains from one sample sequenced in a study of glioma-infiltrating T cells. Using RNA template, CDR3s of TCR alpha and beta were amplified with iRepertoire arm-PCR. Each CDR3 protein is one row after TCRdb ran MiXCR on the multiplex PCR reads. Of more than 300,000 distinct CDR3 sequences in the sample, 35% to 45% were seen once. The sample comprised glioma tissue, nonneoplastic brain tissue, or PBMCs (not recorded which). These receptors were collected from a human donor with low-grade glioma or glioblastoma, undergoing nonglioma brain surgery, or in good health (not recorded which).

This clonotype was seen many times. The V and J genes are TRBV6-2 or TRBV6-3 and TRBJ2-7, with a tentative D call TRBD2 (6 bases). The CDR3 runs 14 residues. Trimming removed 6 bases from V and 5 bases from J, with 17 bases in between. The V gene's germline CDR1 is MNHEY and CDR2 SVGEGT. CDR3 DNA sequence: TGTGCCAGCAGCCGACAACTAGCTTCCCACGAGCAGTACTTC. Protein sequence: CASSRQLASHEQYF.

CDR3: CASSLPGHLNTEAFF. The CDR3 coding sequence is TGCGCCAGCAGCTTGCCGGGACACCTGAACACTGAAGCTTTCTTT. The chain has TRBV5-1 and TRBJ1-1; tentative D call: TRBD1 (6 bases). V lost 1 base, J lost 0 bases, and 10 bases lay in between. Per germline, CDR1 SGHRS and CDR2 YFSETQ. The CDR3 has 15 amino acids.

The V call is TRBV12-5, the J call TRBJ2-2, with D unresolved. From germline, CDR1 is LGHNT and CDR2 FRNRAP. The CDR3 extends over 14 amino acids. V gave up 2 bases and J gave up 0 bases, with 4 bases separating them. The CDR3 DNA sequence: TGTGCTAGTGGTTTGACTCCGAACACCGGGGAGCTGTTTTTT. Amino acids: CASGLTPNTGELFF.

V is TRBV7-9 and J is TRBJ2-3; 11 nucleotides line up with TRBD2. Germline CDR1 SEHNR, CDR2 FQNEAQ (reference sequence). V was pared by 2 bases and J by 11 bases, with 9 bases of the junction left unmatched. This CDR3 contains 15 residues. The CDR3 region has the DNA TGTGCCAGCAGCTTATCCCTGACTAGCGGGGCACTGCAGTATTTT. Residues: CASSLSLTSGALQYF.

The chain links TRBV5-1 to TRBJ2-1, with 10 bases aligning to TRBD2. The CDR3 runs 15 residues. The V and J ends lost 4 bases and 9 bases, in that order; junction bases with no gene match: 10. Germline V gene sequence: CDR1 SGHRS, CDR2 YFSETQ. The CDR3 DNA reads TGCGCCAGCAGCATGACTAGCGGGTTGGAGGGTGAGCAGTTCTTC. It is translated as CASSMTSGLEGEQFF.

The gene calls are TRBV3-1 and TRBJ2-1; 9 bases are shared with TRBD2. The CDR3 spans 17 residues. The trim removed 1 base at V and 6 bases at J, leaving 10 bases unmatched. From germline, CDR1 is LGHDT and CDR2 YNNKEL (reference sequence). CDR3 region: CASSQAGTGTSSNEQFF. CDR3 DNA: TGTGCCAGCAGCCAAGCCGGAACCGGGACTAGCAGCAATGAGCAGTTCTTC.

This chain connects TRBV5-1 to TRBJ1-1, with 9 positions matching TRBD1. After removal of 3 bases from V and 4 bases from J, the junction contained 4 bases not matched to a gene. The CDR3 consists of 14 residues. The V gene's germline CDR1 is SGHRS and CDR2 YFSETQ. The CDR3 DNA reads TGCGCCAGCAGCTCCTGGACAGGGGCCACTGAAGCTTTCTTT. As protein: CASSSWTGATEAFF.

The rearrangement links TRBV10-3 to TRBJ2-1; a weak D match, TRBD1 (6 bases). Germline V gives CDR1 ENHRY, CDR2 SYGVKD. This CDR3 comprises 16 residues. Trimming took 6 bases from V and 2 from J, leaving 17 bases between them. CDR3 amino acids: CAISYSGTTTYNEQFF. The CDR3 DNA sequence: TGTGCCATCAGCTATTCCGGGACAACCACCTACAATGAGCAGTTCTTC.

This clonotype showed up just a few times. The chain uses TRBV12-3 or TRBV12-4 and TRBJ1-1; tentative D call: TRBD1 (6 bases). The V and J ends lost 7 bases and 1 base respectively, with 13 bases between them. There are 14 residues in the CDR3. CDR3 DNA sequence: TGTGCCAGCAAGAAACAGGGCGGGAACACTGAAGCTTTCTTT. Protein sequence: CASKKQGGNTEAFF.

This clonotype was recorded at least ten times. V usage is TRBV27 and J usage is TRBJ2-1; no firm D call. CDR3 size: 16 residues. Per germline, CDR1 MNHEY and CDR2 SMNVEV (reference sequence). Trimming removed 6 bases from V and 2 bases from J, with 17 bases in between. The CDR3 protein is CASSPYLESAYNEQFF. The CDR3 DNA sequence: TGTGCCAGCAGCCCATATTTGGAGTCCGCCTACAATGAGCAGTTCTTC.

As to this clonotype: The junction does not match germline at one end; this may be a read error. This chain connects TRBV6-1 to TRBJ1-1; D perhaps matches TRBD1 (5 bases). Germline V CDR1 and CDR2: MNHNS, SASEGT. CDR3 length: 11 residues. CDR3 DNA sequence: TGTGCCATCAGTGAGTCGAGGGGAGCTTTCTTT. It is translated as CAISESRGAFF.

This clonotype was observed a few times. CDR3 sequence reads: CASSLTGIGSNQPQHF. CDR3 in DNA: TGTGCCAGCAGTTTAACAGGCATCGGAAGCAATCAGCCCCAGCATTTT. The chain is built from TRBV28 and TRBJ1-5, with D perhaps matching TRBD1 (5 bases). This CDR3 comprises 16 residues. Trimming shortened V by 2 bases and J by 1 base, and 12 bases separated the two germline ends. Germline CDR1 and CDR2: MDHEN and SYDVKM.

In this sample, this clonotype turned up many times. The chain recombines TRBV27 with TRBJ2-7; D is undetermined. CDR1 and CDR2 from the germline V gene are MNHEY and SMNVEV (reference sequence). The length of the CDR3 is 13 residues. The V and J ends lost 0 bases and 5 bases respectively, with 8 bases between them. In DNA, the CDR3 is TGTGCCAGCAGTTTATCCCTCGGCGACGAGCAGTACTTC. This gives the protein CASSLSLGDEQYF.

CDR3 coding DNA: TGCGCCAGCAGCCAGAGAACTAGCTCAGAGACCCAGTACTTC. The encoded protein is CASSQRTSSETQYF. The chain is built from TRBV4-3 and TRBJ2-5; possibly TRBD2 for D (6 bases). V dropped 3 bases and J dropped 4 bases, with 12 bases sitting between them. This CDR3 has 14 amino acids. Germline loops: CDR1 LGHNA, CDR2 YSLEER.

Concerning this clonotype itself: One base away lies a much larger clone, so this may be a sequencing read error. The CDR3 region has the DNA TGCAGTGCTAGAGATGCCGGACAAGCGGGACCCGGAGATACGCAGTATTTT. It codes for CSARDAGQAGPGDTQYF. This sequence joins TRBV20-1 and TRBJ2-3; TRBD2 aligns across 7 bases. The V gene end was trimmed by 0 bases and the J gene end by 5 bases; junction bases not matched to a gene: 14. The CDR3 has 17 residues. Germline CDR1 and CDR2: DFQATT and SNEGSKA (reference sequence).

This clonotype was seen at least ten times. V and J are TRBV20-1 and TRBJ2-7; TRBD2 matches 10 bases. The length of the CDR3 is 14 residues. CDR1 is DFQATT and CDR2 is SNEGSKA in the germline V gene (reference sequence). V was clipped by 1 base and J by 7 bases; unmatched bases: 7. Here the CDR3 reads CSARVSGRLQEQYF. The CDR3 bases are TGCAGTGCTAGAGTTAGCGGGAGGCTCCAGGAGCAGTACTTC.

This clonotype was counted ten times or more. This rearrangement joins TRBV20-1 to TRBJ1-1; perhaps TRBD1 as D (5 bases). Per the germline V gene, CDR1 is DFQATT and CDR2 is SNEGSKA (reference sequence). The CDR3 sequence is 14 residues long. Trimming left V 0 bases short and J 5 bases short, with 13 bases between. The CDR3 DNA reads TGCAGTGCTAGAGATCGGGCCCGGGGGACTGAAGCTTTCTTT. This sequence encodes CSARDRARGTEAFF.

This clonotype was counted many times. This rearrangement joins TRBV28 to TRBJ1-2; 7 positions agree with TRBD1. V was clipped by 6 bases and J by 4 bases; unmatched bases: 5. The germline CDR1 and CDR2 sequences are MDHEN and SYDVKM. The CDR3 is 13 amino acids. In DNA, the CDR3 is TGTGCCAGCAGGAGACAGGGAATCTATGGCTACACCTTC. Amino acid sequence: CASRRQGIYGYTF.

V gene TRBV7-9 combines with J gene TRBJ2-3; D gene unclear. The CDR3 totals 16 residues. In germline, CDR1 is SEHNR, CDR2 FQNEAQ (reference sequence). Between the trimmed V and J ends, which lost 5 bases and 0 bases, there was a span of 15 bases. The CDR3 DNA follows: TGTGCCAGCAGCCTTTGGTCCAGCTCTAGCACAGATACGCAGTATTTT. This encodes CASSLWSSSSTDTQYF.

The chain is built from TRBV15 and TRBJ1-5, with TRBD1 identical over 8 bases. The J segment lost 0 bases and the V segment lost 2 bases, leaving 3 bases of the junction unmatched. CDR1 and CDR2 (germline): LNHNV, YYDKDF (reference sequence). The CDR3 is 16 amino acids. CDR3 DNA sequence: TGTGCCACCAGCAGACTGACAGGGGTTAGCAATCAGCCCCAGCATTTT. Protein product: CATSRLTGVSNQPQHF.

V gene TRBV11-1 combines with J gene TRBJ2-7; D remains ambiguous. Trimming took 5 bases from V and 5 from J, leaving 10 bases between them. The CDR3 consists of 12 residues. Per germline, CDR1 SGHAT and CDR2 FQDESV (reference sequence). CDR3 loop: CASSTDRDEQYF. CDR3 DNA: TGTGCCAGCAGCACCGACCGGGACGAGCAGTACTTC. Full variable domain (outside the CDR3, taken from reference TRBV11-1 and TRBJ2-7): EAEVAQSPRYKITEKSQAVAFWCDPISGHATLYWYRQILGQGPELLVQFQDESVVDDSQLPKDRFSAERLKGVDSTLKIQPAELGDSAMYLCASSTDRDEQYFGPGTRLTVT.

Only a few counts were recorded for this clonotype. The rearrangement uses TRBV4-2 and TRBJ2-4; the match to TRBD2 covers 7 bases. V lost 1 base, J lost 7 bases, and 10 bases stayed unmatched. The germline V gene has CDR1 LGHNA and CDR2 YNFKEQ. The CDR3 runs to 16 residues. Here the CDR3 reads CASSQADTSAWNIQYF. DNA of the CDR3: TGTGCCAGCAGCCAAGCGGATACTAGCGCTTGGAACATTCAGTACTTC.

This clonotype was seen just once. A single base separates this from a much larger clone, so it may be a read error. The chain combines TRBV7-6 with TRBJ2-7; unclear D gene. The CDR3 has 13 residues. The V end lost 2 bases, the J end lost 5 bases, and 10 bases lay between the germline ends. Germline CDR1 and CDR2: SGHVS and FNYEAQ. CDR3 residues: CASSLITYNEQYF. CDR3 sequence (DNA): TGTGCCAGCAGCTTAATCACTTACAACGAGCAGTACTTC. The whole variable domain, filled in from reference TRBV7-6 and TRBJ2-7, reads GAGVSQSPRYKVTKRGQDVALRCDPISGHVSLYWYRQALGQGPEFLTYFNYEAQQDKSGLPNDRFSAERPEGSISTLTIQRTEQRDSAMYRCASSLITYNEQYFGPGTRLTVT.

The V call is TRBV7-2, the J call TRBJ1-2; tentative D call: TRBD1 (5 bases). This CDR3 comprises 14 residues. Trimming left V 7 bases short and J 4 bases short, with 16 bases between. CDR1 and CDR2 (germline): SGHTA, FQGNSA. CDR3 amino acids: CASNPYGQGYGYTF. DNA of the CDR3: TGTGCCAGCAACCCTTATGGCCAGGGCTATGGCTACACCTTC.

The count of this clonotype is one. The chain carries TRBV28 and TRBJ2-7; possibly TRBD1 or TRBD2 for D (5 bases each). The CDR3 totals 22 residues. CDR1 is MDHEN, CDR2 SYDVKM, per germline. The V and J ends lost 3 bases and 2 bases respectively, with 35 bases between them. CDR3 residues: CASSFNTPQQEYSGGLPYEQYF. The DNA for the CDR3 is TGTGCCAGCAGTTTCAACACCCCCCAACAGGAATATAGTGGCGGGTTGCCCTACGAGCAGTACTTC.

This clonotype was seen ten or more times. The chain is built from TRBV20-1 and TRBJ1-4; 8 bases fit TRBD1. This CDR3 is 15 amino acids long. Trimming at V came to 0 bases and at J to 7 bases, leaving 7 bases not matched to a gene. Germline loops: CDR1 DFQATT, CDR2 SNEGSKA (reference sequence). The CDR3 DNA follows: TGCAGTGCTAGAGATCCAGGGGGCGCCGGTGAAAAACTGTTTTTT. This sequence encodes CSARDPGGAGEKLFF.